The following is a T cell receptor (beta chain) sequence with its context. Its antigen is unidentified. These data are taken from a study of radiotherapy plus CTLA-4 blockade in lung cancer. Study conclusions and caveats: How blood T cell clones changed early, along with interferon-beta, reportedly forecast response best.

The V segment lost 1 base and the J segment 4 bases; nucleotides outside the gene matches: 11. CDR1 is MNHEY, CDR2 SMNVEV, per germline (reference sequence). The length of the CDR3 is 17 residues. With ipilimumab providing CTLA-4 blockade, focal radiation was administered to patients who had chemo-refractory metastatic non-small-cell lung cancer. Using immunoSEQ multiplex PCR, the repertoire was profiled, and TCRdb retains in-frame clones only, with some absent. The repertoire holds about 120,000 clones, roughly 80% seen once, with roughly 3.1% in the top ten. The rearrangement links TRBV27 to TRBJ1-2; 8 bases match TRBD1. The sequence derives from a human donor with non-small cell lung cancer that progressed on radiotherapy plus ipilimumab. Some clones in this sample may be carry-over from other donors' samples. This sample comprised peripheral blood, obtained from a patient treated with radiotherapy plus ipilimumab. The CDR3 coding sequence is TGTGCCAGCAGTTTATACCAGACCGCAGGGGGCAGCTATGGCTACACCTTC. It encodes CASSLYQTAGGSYGYTF.